The rows below give T cell receptor beta chains drawn from one sample of a study of blood T cells in healthy people across ages. TCRdb passed the 5' RACE reads through MiXCR, listing each CDR3 protein once. The sample carries 1,500,000 or so distinct CDR3 sequences, 35% to 45% recorded once. The sample consisted of blood. Receptors originate from a woman under 30 in good health. The CDR3 runs from the conserved cysteine through the conserved F or W. The order of the fields is clone size, D gene, J gene, V gene, CDR3 protein, CDR3 DNA. D genes are given only for firm matches. The listing skips clone size in some rows; elsewhere it reads once, few, many or a size class.

NA | NA | TRBJ1-1 | TRBV20-1 | CSARAGDKNTEAFF | TGCAGTGCTAGGGCCGGGGACAAGAACACTGAAGCTTTCTTT
NA | TRBD1 | TRBJ1-1 | TRBV5-6 | CASRWGHRGNTEAFF | TGTGCCAGCAGGTGGGGGCACAGGGGGAACACTGAAGCTTTCTTT
few | NA | TRBJ2-5 | TRBV5-1 | CASKPTPLEDLQETQYF | TGCGCCAGCAAACCGACTCCTTTAGAGGACCTTCAAGAGACCCAGTACTTC
few | TRBD1 | TRBJ2-7 | TRBV27 | CASKTTTGAYEQYF | TGTGCCAGCAAAACCACAACAGGGGCCTACGAGCAGTACTTC
NA | NA | TRBJ1-2 | TRBV29-1 | CSVGSVDDYTF | TGCAGCGTCGGTTCAGTCGATGACTACACCTTC
NA | NA | TRBJ1-4 | TRBV4-3 | CASSQALGRATNEKLFF | TGCGCCAGCAGCCAAGCCCTTGGGAGAGCAACTAATGAAAAACTGTTTTTT
few | NA | TRBJ1-2 | TRBV14 | CASSHDNGYTF | TGTGCCAGCAGCCATGACAATGGCTACACCTTC
NA | TRBD2 | TRBJ2-4 | TRBV7-9 | CASSLRVAGVEAKNIQYF | TGTGCCAGCAGCTTAAGGGTAGCGGGAGTTGAGGCCAAAAACATTCAGTACTTC
NA | TRBD1 | TRBJ2-3 | TRBV12-3/TRBV12-4 | CASSSTLTGGVKYF | TGTGCCAGCAGTTCGACCCTGACAGGGGGTGTGAAGTATTTT
few | NA | TRBJ2-1 | TRBV6-2/TRBV6-3 | CASRTTFRRQGEQFF | TGTGCCAGCAGGACTACTTTTCGGCGGCAGGGTGAGCAGTTCTTC
NA | NA | TRBJ1-1 | TRBV6-2/TRBV6-3 | CASRGQSNTEAFF | TGTGCCAGTCGGGGGCAATCGAACACTGAAGCTTTCTTT
NA | NA | TRBJ2-6 | TRBV13 | CASSLGVGAGANVLTF | TGTGCCAGCAGCTTAGGGGTAGGGGCCGGGGCCAACGTCCTGACTTTC
NA | NA | TRBJ1-5 | TRBV20-1 | CSAREPGRINQPQHF | TGCAGTGCTAGAGAGCCAGGGAGAATCAATCAGCCCCAGCATTTT
NA | NA | TRBJ1-5 | TRBV25-1 | CASSELGGVQPQHF | TGTGCCAGCAGTGAATTGGGGGGTGTTCAGCCCCAGCATTTT
NA | TRBD2 | TRBJ2-2 | TRBV12-3/TRBV12-4 | CACRQRESTGELFF | TGTGCCTGCCGACAGCGGGAATCCACCGGGGAGCTGTTTTTT
NA | TRBD2 | TRBJ2-7 | TRBV6-1 | CASREPGLVSYEQYF | TGTGCCAGCAGAGAACCGGGACTAGTCTCCTACGAGCAGTACTTC
NA | TRBD1 | TRBJ2-5 | TRBV7-2 | CASSWTGTGIGETQYF | TGTGCCAGCAGCTGGACCGGGACAGGGATAGGGGAGACCCAGTACTTC
NA | NA | TRBJ2-1 | TRBV30 | CAWKGVLEQFF | TGTGCCTGGAAGGGAGTCCTGGAGCAGTTCTTC
NA | NA | TRBJ2-5 | TRBV29-1 | CSVEVGGKETQYF | TGCAGCGTTGAAGTTGGGGGGAAGGAGACCCAGTACTTC
NA | TRBD1 | TRBJ2-5 | TRBV29-1 | CSVKGTGVVTQYF | TGCAGCGTGAAGGGGACAGGGGTGGTGACCCAGTACTTC
NA | NA | TRBJ1-1 | TRBV20-1 | CSARDLQINTEAFF | TGCAGTGCTAGAGATCTGCAGATAAACACTGAAGCTTTCTTT
NA | NA | TRBJ1-6 | TRBV28 | CASSIYRDFSYNSPLHF | TGTGCCAGCAGTATCTACAGGGACTTTTCCTATAATTCACCCCTCCACTTT
NA | NA | TRBJ1-1 | TRBV5-5 | CASSLAPGAIEAFF | TGTGCCAGCAGCTTGGCCCCGGGGGCCATTGAAGCTTTCTTT
many | TRBD1 | TRBJ2-3 | TRBV25-1 | CASSGTGGTDTQYF | TGTGCCAGCAGTGGGACAGGGGGCACAGATACGCAGTATTTT
NA | TRBD1 | TRBJ2-7 | TRBV18 | CASSPTPTGGLYEQYF | TGTGCCAGCTCACCAACCCCGACAGGGGGGTTGTACGAGCAGTACTTC
few | NA | TRBJ2-7 | TRBV12-3/TRBV12-4 | CASSVAITYEQYF | TGTGCCAGCAGTGTAGCAATCACCTACGAGCAGTACTTC
NA | NA | TRBJ2-2 | TRBV14 | CASSQSGTTGELFF | TGTGCCAGCAGCCAATCGGGGACCACCGGGGAGCTGTTTTTT
NA | NA | TRBJ2-7 | TRBV27 | CASSEIFGTNSYEQYF | TGTGCCAGCAGCGAGATTTTCGGGACCAATTCCTACGAGCAGTACTTC
NA | NA | TRBJ2-1 | TRBV28 | CASSLQLTDEQFF | TGTGCCAGCAGTTTACAACTAACCGATGAGCAGTTCTTC
once | TRBD1 | TRBJ2-7 | TRBV7-2 | CASERQGSYEQYF | TGTGCCAGCGAGAGACAGGGCTCCTACGAGCAGTACTTC
NA | NA | TRBJ2-5 | TRBV7-2 | CASSLVVAETQYF | TGTGCCAGCAGCTTAGTGGTAGCGGAGACCCAGTACTTC
NA | NA | TRBJ2-3 | TRBV14 | CASSRDRRGFDTQYF | TGTGCCAGCAGCCGAGACCGACGGGGGTTCGATACGCAGTATTTT
NA | NA | TRBJ2-5 | TRBV7-9 | CASSLSRVATHGYNEQYF | TGTGCCAGCAGCTTATCACGAGTGGCGACCCACGGGTACAATGAGCAGTACTTC
NA | NA | TRBJ1-5 | TRBV4-3 | CASKSRQVRDQPQHF | TGCGCCAGCAAATCAAGACAGGTCAGAGATCAGCCCCAGCATTTT
NA | TRBD2 | TRBJ2-7 | TRBV3-1 | CASSQTAGGLSYEQYF | TGTGCCAGCAGCCAAACGGCGGGAGGACTCTCCTACGAGCAGTACTTC
NA | NA | TRBJ1-3 | TRBV6-5 | CASSYLRSNTIYF | TGTGCCAGCAGTTACCTCAGAAGTAACACCATATATTTT
NA | NA | TRBJ2-5 | TRBV4-1 | CASSQSRSAETQYF | TGCGCCAGCAGCCAATCCCGGTCGGCGGAGACCCAGTACTTC
NA | NA | TRBJ2-5 | TRBV20-1 | CSASGGYLETQYF | TGCAGTGCTAGCGGGGGATACTTGGAGACCCAGTACTTC
NA | TRBD2 | TRBJ2-7 | TRBV7-9 | CASSLVWLAGGAYEQYF | TGTGCCAGCAGCTTAGTTTGGCTAGCGGGGGGTGCCTACGAGCAGTACTTC
NA | TRBD1 | TRBJ1-2 | TRBV10-3 | CAISGPGTGPGYTF | TGTGCCATCAGTGGCCCCGGGACAGGGCCTGGCTACACCTTC
NA | NA | TRBJ2-5 | TRBV6-2/TRBV6-3 | CASSLDMYNEQYF | TGTGCCAGCAGTCTGGACATGTACAATGAGCAGTACTTC
few | NA | TRBJ2-7 | TRBV7-8 | CASRLFRDRFYEQYF | TGTGCCAGCAGACTATTCCGGGACCGCTTCTACGAGCAGTACTTC
NA | NA | TRBJ2-7 | TRBV6-2/TRBV6-3 | CASSAKKGQYF | TGTGCCAGCTCGGCTAAAAAGGGGCAGTACTTC
NA | TRBD2 | TRBJ2-7 | TRBV20-1 | CSAATSGPNEQYF | TGCAGTGCCGCAACTAGCGGGCCGAACGAGCAGTACTTC
few | NA | TRBJ2-3 | TRBV6-5 | CASSEGVTGTDTQYF | TGTGCCAGCAGCGAGGGTGTGACGGGCACAGATACGCAGTATTTT
NA | NA | TRBJ2-1 | TRBV4-3 | CASSQDNALGNEQFF | TGCGCCAGCAGCCAAGATAACGCCCTTGGCAATGAGCAGTTCTTC
few | NA | TRBJ2-5 | TRBV20-1 | CSARELGLETQYF | TGCAGTGCCCGAGAGCTAGGGTTGGAGACCCAGTACTTC